The sample holds many counts of the clone carrying this TCR beta chain. Germline V lookup: CDR1 DFQATT, CDR2 SNEGSKA (reference sequence). CDR3 length equals 11 residues. Trimming pared 0 bases from V and 13 bases from J, leaving 11 bases between. This sample stems from a study of neurological immune-mediated disorders. Time point defined: technical triplicate 2. Source material was 2 million unsorted PBMCs, stored at -80 °C in RNAlater. The cDNA was synthesized by 5'RACE incorporating 10-nucleotide random UMIs. TCRdb called the 5' RACE reads again in MiXCR, with one record for every CDR3 protein. The sample records about 59,000 distinct CDR3 sequences, less than 25% being singletons.

Sequencing was done on a sample of PBMCs. This receptor was identified in a man aged 60-69 years with HTLV-1-associated myelopathy (HAM/TSP). The rearrangement joins TRBV20-1 to TRBJ2-3; D gene uncertain. The CDR3 bases are TGCAGTGCTAGAGATGCGCCCAGAGAGTATTTT. Translating it yields CSARDAPREYF.